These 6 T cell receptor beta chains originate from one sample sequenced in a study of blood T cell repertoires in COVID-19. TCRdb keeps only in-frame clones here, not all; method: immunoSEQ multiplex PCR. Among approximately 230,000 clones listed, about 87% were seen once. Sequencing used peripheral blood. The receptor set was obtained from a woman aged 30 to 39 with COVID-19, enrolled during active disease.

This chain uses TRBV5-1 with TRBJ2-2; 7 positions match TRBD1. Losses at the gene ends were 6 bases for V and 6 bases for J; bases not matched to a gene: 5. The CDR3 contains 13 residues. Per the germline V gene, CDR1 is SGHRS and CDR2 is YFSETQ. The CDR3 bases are TGCGCCAGCACCAAGGACAGGTCCGGGGAGCTGTTTTTT. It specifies CASTKDRSGELFF.

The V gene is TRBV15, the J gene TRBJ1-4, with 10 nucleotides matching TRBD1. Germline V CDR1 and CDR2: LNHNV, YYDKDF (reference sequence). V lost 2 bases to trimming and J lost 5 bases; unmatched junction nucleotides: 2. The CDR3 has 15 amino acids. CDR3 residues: CATSRPGQGNEKLFF. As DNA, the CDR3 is TGTGCCACCAGCAGACCGGGACAGGGGAATGAAAAACTGTTTTTT. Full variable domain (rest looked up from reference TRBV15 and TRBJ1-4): DAMVIQNPRYQVTQFGKPVTLSCSQTLNHNVMYWYQQKSSQAPKLLFHYYDKDFNNEADTPDNFQSRRPNTSFCFLDIRSPGLGDTAMYLCATSRPGQGNEKLFFGSGTQLSVL.

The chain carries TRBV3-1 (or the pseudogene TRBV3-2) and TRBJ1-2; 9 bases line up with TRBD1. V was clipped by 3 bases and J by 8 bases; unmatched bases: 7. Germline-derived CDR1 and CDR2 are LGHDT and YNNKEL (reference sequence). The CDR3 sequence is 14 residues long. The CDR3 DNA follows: TGTGCCAGCAGCCAGGACACAGGGGGCCGGGGCTACACCTTC. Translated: CASSQDTGGRGYTF.

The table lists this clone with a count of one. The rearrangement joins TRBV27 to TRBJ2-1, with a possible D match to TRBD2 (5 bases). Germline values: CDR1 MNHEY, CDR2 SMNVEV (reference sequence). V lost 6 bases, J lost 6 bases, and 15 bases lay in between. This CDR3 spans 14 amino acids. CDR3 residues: CASSHRASSNEQFF. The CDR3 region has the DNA TGTGCCAGCAGCCACCGGGCTAGCTCCAATGAGCAGTTCTTC.

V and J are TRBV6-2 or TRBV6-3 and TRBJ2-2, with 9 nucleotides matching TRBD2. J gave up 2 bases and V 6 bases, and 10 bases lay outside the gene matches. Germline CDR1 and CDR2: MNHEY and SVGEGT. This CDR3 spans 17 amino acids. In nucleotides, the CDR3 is TGTGCCAGCAGCCGCGAGAGCGGGAGGCACAACACCGGGGAGCTGTTTTTT. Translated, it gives CASSRESGRHNTGELFF.

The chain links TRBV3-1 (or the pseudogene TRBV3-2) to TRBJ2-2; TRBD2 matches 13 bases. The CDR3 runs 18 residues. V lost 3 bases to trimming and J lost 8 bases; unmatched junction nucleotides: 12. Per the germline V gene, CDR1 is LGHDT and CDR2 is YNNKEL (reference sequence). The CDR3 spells CASSHPGLAGSTGGELFF. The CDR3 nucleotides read TGTGCCAGCAGCCACCCGGGACTAGCGGGGTCTACCGGAGGGGAGCTGTTTTTT.